The TCR beta chain under discussion was sequenced for a study of cytomegalovirus exposure and HLA in healthy donors. Broader study findings: When a later analysis was performed, an Asian-associated ancestry cluster reportedly had fewer N-insertions than the roughly 630-donor mean. Overall, about 160 TCR beta chains were annotated as cytomegalovirus-associated. Prior analysis indicated that the majority of TCR beta V segments exhibited productivity approximately 87% or approximately 30% of the time.

Donors were ostensibly healthy at sampling, although undocumented immune exposures were probable. PCR amplification relied on 60 Vbeta primers (plus 13 Jbeta primers). Generated by immunoSEQ multiplex PCR, the TCRdb table keeps only in-frame clones and is missing some. The table lists approximately 150,000 clones, about 83% of them singletons. V lost 4 bases and J lost 0, with 23 bases in between. Germline V gene sequence: CDR1 SGHRS, CDR2 YFSETQ. The CDR3 is 19 amino acids. With respect to this clone: No antigen is known for it.

The clonotype comes from a girl aged 10 to 17 in good health and CMV-seropositive. The sample consisted of PBMCs. The chain recombines TRBV5-1 with TRBJ2-1; TRBD1 might be the D (6 bases). In DNA, the CDR3 is TGCGCCAGCAGCCCTACAGGGCCCTCTACTAGGAGCTCCTACAATGAGCAGTTCTTC. Its translation: CASSPTGPSTRSSYNEQFF. Full variable domain (outside the CDR3, taken from reference TRBV5-1 and TRBJ2-1): KAGVTQTPRYLIKTRGQQVTLSCSPISGHRSVSWYQQTPGQGLQFLFEYFSETQRNKGNFPGRFSGRQFSNSRSEMNVSTLELGDSALYLCASSPTGPSTRSSYNEQFFGPGTRLTVL.